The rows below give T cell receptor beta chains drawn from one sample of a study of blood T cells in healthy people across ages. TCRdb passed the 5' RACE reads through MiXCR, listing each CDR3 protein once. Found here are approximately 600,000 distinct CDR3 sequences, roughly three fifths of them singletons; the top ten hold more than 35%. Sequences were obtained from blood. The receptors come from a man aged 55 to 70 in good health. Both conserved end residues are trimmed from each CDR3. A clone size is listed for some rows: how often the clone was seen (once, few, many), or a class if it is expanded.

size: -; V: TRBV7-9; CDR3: ASSPPLATYEQY
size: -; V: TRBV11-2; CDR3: ASSLAGESNQPQH
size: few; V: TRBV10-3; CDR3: AISGRDRGTYEQY
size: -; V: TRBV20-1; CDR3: SASVQETQY
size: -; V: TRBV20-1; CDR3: SASRGGAYNEQF
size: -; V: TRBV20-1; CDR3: SARDAGGGYEQY
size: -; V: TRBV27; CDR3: ASSLSTAEETQY
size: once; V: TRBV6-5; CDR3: ASSSRTSGGRRNNEQF
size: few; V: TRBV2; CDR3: ASRQGARLETQY
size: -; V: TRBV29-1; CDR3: SVVTSGGAFGETQY
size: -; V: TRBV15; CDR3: ATSRTGLRNTEAF
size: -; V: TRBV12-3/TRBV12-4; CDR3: ASIPSGSGANVLT
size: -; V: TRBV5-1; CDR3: ASSLAGDRVNSPLH
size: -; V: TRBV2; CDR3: ASSVDRGMETQY
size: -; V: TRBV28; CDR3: ASTPGTSNYGYT
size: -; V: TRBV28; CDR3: ASRGQGANTGELF
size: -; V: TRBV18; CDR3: ASSPPARGGTEQF
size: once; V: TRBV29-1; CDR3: SVQGGGEQY
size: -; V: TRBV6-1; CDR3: AGSTWVGLENEQF
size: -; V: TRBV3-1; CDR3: ASSGGKRNEQF
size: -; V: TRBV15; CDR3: ATSGRVVTDTQY
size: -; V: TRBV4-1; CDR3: ASSPTGTTLSTQY
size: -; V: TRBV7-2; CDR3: ASSFVTGPQETQY
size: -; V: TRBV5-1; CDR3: ASSPIRDTQETQY
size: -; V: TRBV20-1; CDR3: SALRSSEQF
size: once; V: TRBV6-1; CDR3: VSSRTSGPNEQF
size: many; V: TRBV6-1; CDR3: ASSEAHRGDYGYT
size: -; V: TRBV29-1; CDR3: SVQTLLQETQY
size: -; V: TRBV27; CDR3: ASSLEGMRSGTSGGARAKNIQY
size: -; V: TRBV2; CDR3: ASSARTGRDYGYT
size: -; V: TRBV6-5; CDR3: ASSYRTGRNEKLF
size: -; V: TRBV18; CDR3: ASSPRADIGQETQY
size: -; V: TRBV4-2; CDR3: ASSVDSVETQY
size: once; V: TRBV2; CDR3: VSRRSVIPT
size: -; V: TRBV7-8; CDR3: ASSLGARGANTGELF
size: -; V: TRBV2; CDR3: ASSDPDRAEKLF
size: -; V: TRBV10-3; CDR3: AISRENQPQH